These 29 T cell receptor beta chains were sequenced from one sample in a study of early T cells in non-severe SARS-CoV-2 infection. In TCRdb, the 5' RACE reads were re-called with MiXCR into one record per CDR3 protein. The sample shows fewer than 100,000 distinct CDR3 sequences, 12% of them seen only once. The sequenced sample was whole blood. These receptors all come from an adult who was a healthcare worker with PCR-confirmed SARS-CoV-2 infection or an uninfected control (not recorded which).

The gene calls are TRBV5-1 and TRBJ2-2, with TRBD1 matching 7 bases. The V segment lost 6 bases and the J segment 4 bases; nucleotides outside the gene matches: 3. The CDR3 contains 13 residues. Per the germline V gene, CDR1 is SGHRS and CDR2 is YFSETQ. In DNA form, the CDR3 reads TGCGCCAGCACTACAGGGGCCACCGGGGAGCTGTTTTTT. Amino acid sequence: CASTTGATGELFF.

The J gene is TRBJ1-1, the V gene TRBV5-1; TRBD1 is a possible D gene (5 bases). V lost 0 bases to trimming and J lost 7 bases, with 19 bases between them. The CDR3 is made up of 16 amino acids. Germline assignment: CDR1 SGHRS and CDR2 YFSETQ. The CDR3 nucleotides read TGCGCCAGCAGCTTGGGATTGACGGCTGTCAGGGATGAAGCTTTCTTT. Protein: CASSLGLTAVRDEAFF.

At least ten counts were recorded for this clonotype. This rearrangement joins TRBV11-2 to TRBJ2-7, with D maybe TRBD2 (5 bases). Germline-derived CDR1 and CDR2 are SGHAT and FQNNGV. Trimming removed 3 bases from V and 5 bases from J, with 11 bases in between. This CDR3 is built from 13 residues. This CDR3 is CASSLRASNEQYF. The DNA of the CDR3 is TGTGCCAGCAGCTTGAGGGCGAGCAACGAGCAGTACTTC.

This clonotype was counted only a few times. The chain links TRBV27 to TRBJ1-4; 7 bases are shared with TRBD1. From germline, CDR1 is MNHEY and CDR2 SMNVEV (reference sequence). This CDR3 has 17 residues. J lost 3 bases, V lost 0 bases, and 7 bases had no gene match. The CDR3: CASSLSAGGSPNEKLFF. In DNA, the CDR3 is TGTGCCAGCAGTTTATCTGCAGGGGGTTCTCCTAATGAAAAACTGTTTTTT. The full variable domain, completed using reference TRBV27 and TRBJ1-4, is EAQVTQNPRYLITVTGKKLTVTCSQNMNHEYMSWYRQDPGLGLRQIYYSMNVEVTDKGDVPEGYKVSRKEKRNFPLILESPSPNQTSLYFCASSLSAGGSPNEKLFFGSGTQLSVL.

This clonotype was seen more than once but under ten times. This chain uses TRBV9 with TRBJ2-1, with D possibly matching TRBD1 (5 bases). CDR3 size: 15 residues. The ends were cut back, 0 bases at V and 2 bases at J, with 9 bases in the middle. CDR1 is SGDLS and CDR2 is YYNGEE in the germline V gene. The CDR3 DNA reads TGTGCCAGCAGCGTAGCATCAGGGACCTACAATGAGCAGTTCTTC. Encoded protein: CASSVASGTYNEQFF.

The genes are TRBV2 and TRBJ2-5; perhaps TRBD2 as D (5 bases). Germline values: CDR1 SNHLY, CDR2 FYNNEI. V was trimmed by 3 bases and J by 5 bases, leaving 13 bases between them. This CDR3 region has 14 residues. CDR3 in DNA: TGTGCCAGCAGTGAGGGATCCCCGGGGGAGACCCAGTACTTC. Protein product: CASSEGSPGETQYF.

Turning to this clonotype: The germline gene is not matched at one end of the junction; a read error may be the cause. The chain employs TRBV6-2 or TRBV6-3 and TRBJ1-1; D might be TRBD1 (6 bases). Germline CDR1 reads MNHEY; CDR2 reads SVGEGT. The CDR3 is 12 amino acids. DNA for the CDR3: TGTGCCAGCAGTTCCCGGACAGCTGATGCTTTCTTT. Its protein product is CASSSRTADAFF.

The chain is built from TRBV12-3 or TRBV12-4 and TRBJ1-4; tentative D call: TRBD1 (5 bases). The V end lost 3 bases, the J end lost 6 bases, and 23 bases lay between the germline ends. The CDR3 loop spans 18 amino acids. For the CDR3, the DNA is TGTGCCAGCAGTTTGCCGTTGGGACGGTTAAGTAAATATGAAAAACTGTTTTTT. Translation: CASSLPLGRLSKYEKLFF.

This chain links TRBV7-2 with TRBJ1-6, with 7 bases matching TRBD1. The CDR3 has 15 residues. Germline V gene sequence: CDR1 SGHTA, CDR2 FQGNSA. J gave up 8 bases and V 0 bases, and 4 bases lay outside the gene matches. CDR3 protein: CASSLAGTEDSPLHF. The CDR3 DNA sequence: TGTGCCAGCAGCTTAGCCGGGACAGAGGATTCACCCCTCCACTTT.

This clonotype has ten or more counts. J is TRBJ2-7 and V is TRBV20-1; possible D gene TRBD2, 5 bases. Trimming removed 2 bases from V and 1 base from J, with 9 bases in between. Germline lookup yields CDR1 DFQATT and CDR2 SNEGSKA (reference sequence). This CDR3 is 13 amino acids long. The CDR3 loop is CSARRAGSYEQYF. The CDR3 DNA reads TGCAGTGCTAGAAGGGCGGGTTCCTACGAGCAGTACTTC.

The genes are TRBV18 and TRBJ1-4; D gene unclear. The CDR3 is 18 residues long. Trimming removed 0 bases at V and 1 base at J, with 15 bases between. CDR1 and CDR2 from the germline V gene are KGHSH and LQKENI. The CDR3 region has the DNA TGTGCCAGCTCACCACCCATCGCGCAAGACTTAACTAATGAAAAACTGTTTTTT. This encodes CASSPPIAQDLTNEKLFF. Full variable domain (outside the CDR3, taken from reference TRBV18 and TRBJ1-4): NAGVMQNPRHLVRRRGQEARLRCSPMKGHSHVYWYRQLPEEGLKFMVYLQKENIIDESGMPKERFSAEFPKEGPSILRIQQVVRGDSAAYFCASSPPIAQDLTNEKLFFGSGTQLSVL.

This clonotype was counted ten times or more. The rearrangement joins TRBV20-1 to TRBJ2-2; 10 bases agree with TRBD2. This CDR3 is 15 amino acids long. CDR1 and CDR2 from the germline V gene are DFQATT and SNEGSKA (reference sequence). Losses at the gene ends were 3 bases for V and 6 bases for J; bases not matched to a gene: 7. The CDR3 nucleotides are TGCAGTGCTAGCCCTAGCGGGAGTAGTGCCGGGGAGCTGTTTTTT. Protein: CSASPSGSSAGELFF.

In its sample, this clonotype was seen many times. The chain employs TRBV4-2 and TRBJ2-1; TRBD2 matches at 8 bases. V gave up 4 bases and J gave up 6 bases; unmatched junction bases: 8. This CDR3 contains 15 residues. CDR1 and CDR2 (germline): LGHNA, YNFKEQ. The DNA for the CDR3 is TGTGCCAGCAGCCCCCTAAGCGGGAGAATCAATGAGCAGTTCTTC. It translates to CASSPLSGRINEQFF.

V usage is TRBV25-1 and J usage is TRBJ2-1; D gene uncertain. V gave up 4 bases and J gave up 6 bases, with 7 bases separating them. Per the germline V gene, CDR1 is MGHDK and CDR2 is SYGVNS. This CDR3 is 12 amino acids long. The CDR3 DNA sequence: TGTGCCAGCAGTGCCTTCCCCAATGAGCAGTTCTTC. Protein sequence: CASSAFPNEQFF.

This clonotype has ten or more counts. The chain links TRBV6-6 to TRBJ2-1; the match to TRBD1 covers 7 bases. There are 14 residues in the CDR3. CDR1 MNHNY and CDR2 SVGAGI come from the germline V gene (reference sequence). With V trimmed by 7 bases and J by 3 bases, 6 bases remained unmatched. Here the CDR3 DNA reads TGTGCCAGCACCCCAGGGGGAAACTACAATGAGCAGTTCTTC. Translation: CASTPGGNYNEQFF.

This clonotype was counted ten times or more. The chain links TRBV9 to TRBJ2-1, with unresolved D. The CDR3 has 14 residues. V was trimmed by 4 bases and J by 0 bases, leaving 8 bases between them. The germline CDR1 and CDR2 sequences are SGDLS and YYNGEE. The CDR3 DNA follows: TGTGCCAGCAGCACCCTAAGCTCCTACAATGAGCAGTTCTTC. Amino acid sequence: CASSTLSSYNEQFF.

The gene calls are TRBV30 and TRBJ2-2; D is ambiguous. The CDR3 spans 15 residues. Germline assignment: CDR1 GTSNPN and CDR2 SVGIG (reference sequence). Between the trimmed V and J ends, which lost 0 bases and 2 bases, there was a span of 10 bases. CDR3 amino acids: CAWSVPDKNTGELFF. CDR3 DNA sequence: TGTGCCTGGAGTGTACCCGACAAAAACACCGGGGAGCTGTTTTTT.

This clonotype was recorded at least ten times. The gene calls are TRBV20-1 and TRBJ1-5; D gene uncertain. This CDR3 is built from 13 residues. CDR1 is DFQATT, CDR2 SNEGSKA, per germline (reference sequence). With 6 bases removed from V and 7 bases from J, the gap between germline ends came to 16 bases. As DNA, the CDR3 is TGCAGTGCGGCCGGGCAGGCTCACCAGCCCCAGCATTTT. This translates into CSAAGQAHQPQHF.

This clonotype has only a few counts. The V and J genes are TRBV20-1 and TRBJ2-2, with TRBD1 as a possible D gene (5 bases). The CDR3 extends over 15 amino acids. The V end lost 5 bases, the J end lost 0 bases, and 13 bases lay between the germline ends. Germline V gene lookup returns CDR1 DFQATT and CDR2 SNEGSKA (reference sequence). The CDR3, as DNA: TGCAGTGCTTGCCTACAGGAACCGAACACCGGGGAGCTGTTTTTT. Encoded protein: CSACLQEPNTGELFF.

This clonotype was picked up many times. V usage is TRBV5-4 and J usage is TRBJ2-5, with no clear D. Germline CDR1 and CDR2: SGHNT and YYREEE (reference sequence). Trimming took off 2 bases at V and 2 bases at J, with 10 bases between the two ends. This CDR3 is 14 amino acids long. DNA for the CDR3: TGTGCCAGCAGCTTCGTTGGGGTACAAGAGACCCAGTACTTC. Its protein is CASSFVGVQETQYF.

This chain links TRBV5-1 with TRBJ2-1, with 11 nucleotides matching TRBD2. The junction had 6 bases not matched to a gene; V was cut back by 6 bases and J by 7 bases. This CDR3 contains 14 residues. Germline lookup yields CDR1 SGHRS and CDR2 YFSETQ. In nucleotides, the CDR3 is TGCGCCAGCACTCCCGGGACTAGCGGAAATGAGCAGTTCTTC. It is translated as CASTPGTSGNEQFF.

This clonotype was recorded many times. The chain carries TRBV19 and TRBJ2-3; 9 bases agree with TRBD2. V dropped 3 bases and J dropped 4; count of bases not matched to a gene: 2. Germline V lookup: CDR1 LNHDA, CDR2 SQIVND (reference sequence). This CDR3 comprises 14 residues. CDR3 DNA sequence: TGTGCCAGTAGTATCGGCGGGAGGGCAGATACGCAGTATTTT. This translates into CASSIGGRADTQYF.

This rearrangement joins TRBV27 to TRBJ2-2; possible D gene TRBD2, 6 bases. The V and J ends lost 6 bases and 5 bases respectively, with 10 bases between them. The CDR3 is made up of 13 amino acids. Germline CDR1 reads MNHEY; CDR2 reads SMNVEV (reference sequence). The DNA for the CDR3 is TGTGCCAGCAGATTACGGGGGACCGGGGAGCTGTTTTTT. This codes for CASRLRGTGELFF.

This clonotype has only a few counts. V is TRBV18 and J is TRBJ2-1; possibly TRBD2 for D (5 bases). V shed 6 bases and J shed 6 bases, with 15 bases lying between them. The CDR3 totals 14 residues. Germline CDR1 is KGHSH and CDR2 is LQKENI. CDR3 sequence reads: CASSSAGGSNEQFF. Here the CDR3 DNA reads TGTGCCAGCTCCTCGGCCGGAGGCAGCAATGAGCAGTTCTTC.

V is TRBV27 and J is TRBJ1-1, with D unclear. The V gene lost 4 bases and the J gene lost 3 bases, with 12 bases spanning the gap. CDR3 length: 14 residues. Germline V gene data show CDR1 as MNHEY and CDR2 as SMNVEV (reference sequence). The CDR3 coding sequence is TGTGCCAGCAGTTCGCGTTCGGCGGACACTGAAGCTTTCTTT. Its protein is CASSSRSADTEAFF.

In this sample, this clonotype turned up many times. The chain has TRBV6-5 and TRBJ2-1, with 10 bases lining up with TRBD2. The V segment lost 6 bases and the J segment 8 bases; nucleotides outside the gene matches: 7. The germline gives CDR1 MNHEY, CDR2 SVGAGI. The CDR3 runs to 14 residues. The DNA for the CDR3 is TGTGCCAGCAGAGCTAGCGGGAGAGGAGATGAGCAGTTCTTC. It encodes CASRASGRGDEQFF.

V is TRBV20-1 and J is TRBJ2-3; TRBD2 matches at 10 bases. The junction had 6 bases not matched to a gene; V was cut back by 6 bases and J by 3 bases. Germline CDR1 reads DFQATT; CDR2 reads SNEGSKA (reference sequence). The CDR3 is 14 residues long. CDR3: CSAPSSGRTDTQYF. The CDR3 coding sequence is TGCAGTGCACCGTCTAGCGGGAGAACAGATACGCAGTATTTT.

The genes are TRBV7-6 and TRBJ2-5, with 13 positions matching TRBD2. The CDR3 totals 16 residues. V shed 5 bases and J 1 base; nucleotides not matched to a gene: 4. Germline V lookup: CDR1 SGHVS, CDR2 FNYEAQ. The CDR3 region is CASSPGTSGAQETQYF. In nucleotides, the CDR3 is TGTGCCAGCAGCCCGGGGACTAGCGGGGCCCAAGAGACCCAGTACTTC.

This clonotype was detected ten times or more. The chain links TRBV24-1 to TRBJ2-5; 7 bases map to TRBD2. Germline V CDR1 and CDR2: KGHDR, SFDVKD. This CDR3 comprises 13 residues. J gave up 5 bases and V 5 bases, and 4 bases lay outside the gene matches. This CDR3 reads CATSVGGWETQYF. CDR3 in DNA: TGTGCCACCAGTGTCGGGGGGTGGGAGACCCAGTACTTC.